Listed here is a single T cell receptor beta chain. These data come from a study of cytomegalovirus exposure and HLA in healthy donors. 60 Vbeta and 13 Jbeta primers were used in PCR. The method was immunoSEQ multiplex PCR; TCRdb's version includes in-frame clones alone and lacks a portion of them. The data hold over 150,000 clones, with 79% observed a single time. The origin of this receptor is a young woman in good health and CMV-seronegative. Sequencing was performed on PBMCs.

CDR3 amino acids: CASRSSGTANTGELFF. In DNA, the CDR3 is TGTGCCAGCAGATCATCCGGGACAGCGAACACCGGGGAGCTGTTTTTT. The V gene is TRBV11-3, the J gene TRBJ2-2; 7 positions agree with TRBD1. The junction had 7 bases not matched to a gene; V was cut back by 6 bases and J by 0 bases. The CDR3 has 16 residues. Germline V gene lookup returns CDR1 SGHNT and CDR2 YENEEA.